This record concerns one TCR beta chain sequence. The data belong to a study of blood T cell repertoires in COVID-19. Study details: Whether acute or convalescent, the COVID-19 samples came from the United States, Italy and Spain. T cells, B-cell-depleted T cells, or PBMCs provided the cDNA or gDNA that served as material.

V was pared by 4 bases and J by 3 bases, with 14 bases between. The CDR3 is 15 residues long. In germline, CDR1 is SEHNR, CDR2 FQNEAQ (reference sequence). Original processing notes: The authors estimated nucleated cell counts from reference gene primer amplification. Sequencing was performed with immunoSEQ multiplex PCR; in TCRdb, only in-frame clones are kept and a portion is missing. V and J calls and clone size are copied from that table; D and trimming were computed from the DNA. Of hundreds of thousands of clones in the sample, 75% to 85% are singletons; the top ten hold 5% to 6.5%. Sequencing was done on a sample of peripheral blood. The receptor was isolated from a man aged 45 to 65 with active or convalescent COVID-19. The gene calls are TRBV7-9 and TRBJ2-3; weak D call: TRBD2 (6 bases). The CDR3 sequence: CASSSIGGLTDTQYF. In nucleotides, the CDR3 is TGTGCCAGCAGCTCTATCGGGGGTCTTACAGATACGCAGTATTTT.